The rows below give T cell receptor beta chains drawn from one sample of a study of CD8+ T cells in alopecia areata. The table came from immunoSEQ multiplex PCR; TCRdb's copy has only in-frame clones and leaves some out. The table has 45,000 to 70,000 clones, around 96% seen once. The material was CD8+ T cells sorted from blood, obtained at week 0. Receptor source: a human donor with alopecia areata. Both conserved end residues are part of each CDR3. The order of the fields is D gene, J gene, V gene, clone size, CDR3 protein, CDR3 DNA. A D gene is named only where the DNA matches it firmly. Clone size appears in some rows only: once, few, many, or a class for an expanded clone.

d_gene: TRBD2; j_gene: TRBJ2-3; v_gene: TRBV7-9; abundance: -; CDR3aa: CASSLGSGLAGGPGDTQYF; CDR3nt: TGTGCCAGCAGCTTAGGGTCCGGGTTAGCGGGGGGGCCTGGGGATACGCAGTATTTT
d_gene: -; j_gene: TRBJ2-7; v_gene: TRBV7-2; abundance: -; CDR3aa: CASSFGGLGYEQYF; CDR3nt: TGTGCCAGCAGCTTCGGAGGTCTAGGCTACGAGCAGTACTTC
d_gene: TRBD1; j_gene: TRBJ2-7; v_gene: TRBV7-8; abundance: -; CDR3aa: CASSFEGTGGIYEQYF; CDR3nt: TGTGCCAGCAGCTTCGAGGGGACAGGTGGGATTTACGAGCAGTACTTC
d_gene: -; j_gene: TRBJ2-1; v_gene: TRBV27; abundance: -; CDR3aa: CASSLYPPTQYNEQFF; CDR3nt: TGTGCCAGCAGTTTATACCCCCCCACACAGTACAATGAGCAGTTCTTC
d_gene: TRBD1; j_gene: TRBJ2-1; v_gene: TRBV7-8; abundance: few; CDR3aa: CASSLVQTGEDEQFF; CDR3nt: TGTGCCAGCAGCTTAGTCCAAACAGGGGAAGATGAGCAGTTCTTC
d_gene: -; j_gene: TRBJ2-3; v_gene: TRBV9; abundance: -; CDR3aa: CASSLATDTQYF; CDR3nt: TGTGCCAGCAGCCTCGCCACAGATACGCAGTATTTT
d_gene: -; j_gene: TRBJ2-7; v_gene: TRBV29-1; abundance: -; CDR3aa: CSVEADHSYEQYF; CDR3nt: TGCAGCGTTGAGGCGGACCACTCCTACGAGCAGTACTTC
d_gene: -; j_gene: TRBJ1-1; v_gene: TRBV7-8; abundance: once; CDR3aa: CASGLDSLEAFF; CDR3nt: TGTGCCAGCGGGCTTGATTCTCTGGAAGCTTTCTTT
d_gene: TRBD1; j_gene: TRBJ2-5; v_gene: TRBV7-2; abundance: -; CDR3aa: CASCGTGGLKTQYF; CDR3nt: TGTGCCAGCTGTGGGACAGGGGGTTTAAAGACCCAGTACTTC
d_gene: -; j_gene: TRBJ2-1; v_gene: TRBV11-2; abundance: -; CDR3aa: CASSPGNEQFF; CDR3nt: TGTGCCAGCAGCCCGGGCAATGAGCAGTTCTTC
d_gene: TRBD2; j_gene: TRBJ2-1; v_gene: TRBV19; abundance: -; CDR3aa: CASSMTSGGMNEQFF; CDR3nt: TGTGCCAGTAGTATGACTAGCGGGGGGATGAATGAGCAGTTCTTC
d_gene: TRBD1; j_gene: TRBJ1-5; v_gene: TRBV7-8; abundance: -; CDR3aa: CASSLETGNAQPQHF; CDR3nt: TGTGCCAGCAGCTTAGAGACAGGGAACGCTCAGCCCCAGCATTTT
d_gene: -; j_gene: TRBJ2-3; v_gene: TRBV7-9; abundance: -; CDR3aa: CASSLGGSGDTQYF; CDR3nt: TGTGCCAGCAGCTTAGGAGGGTCGGGGGATACGCAGTATTTT
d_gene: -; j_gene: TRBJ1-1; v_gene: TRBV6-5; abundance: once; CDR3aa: CASSYSSQTEAFF; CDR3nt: TGTGCCAGCAGTTACTCATCACAGACTGAAGCTTTCTTT
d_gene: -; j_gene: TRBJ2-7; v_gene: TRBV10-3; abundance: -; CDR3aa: CAISESKPSSYEQYF; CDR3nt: TGTGCCATCAGTGAGTCGAAGCCGAGCTCCTACGAGCAGTACTTC
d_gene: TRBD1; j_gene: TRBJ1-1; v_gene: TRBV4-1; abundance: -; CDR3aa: CASSQNRDRDTEAFF; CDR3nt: TGCGCCAGCAGCCAAAACCGGGACAGGGACACTGAAGCTTTCTTT
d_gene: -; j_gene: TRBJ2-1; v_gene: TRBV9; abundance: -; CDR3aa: CASSVGSSETYNEQFF; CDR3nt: TGTGCCAGCAGCGTGGGTTCTAGCGAAACCTACAATGAGCAGTTCTTC
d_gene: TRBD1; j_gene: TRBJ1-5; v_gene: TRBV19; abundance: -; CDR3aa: CASSTGTGKNQPQHF; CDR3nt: TGTGCCAGTAGTACCGGGACAGGGAAGAATCAGCCCCAGCATTTT
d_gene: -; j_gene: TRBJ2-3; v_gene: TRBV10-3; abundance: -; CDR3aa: CAISPGADPDTQYF; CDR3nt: TGTGCCATCAGCCCGGGGGCGGATCCAGATACGCAGTATTTT
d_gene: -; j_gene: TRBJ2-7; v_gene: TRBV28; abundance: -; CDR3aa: CASSLSRLGTQSYEQYF; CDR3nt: TGTGCCAGCAGTTTATCCCGACTTGGGACCCAGTCCTACGAGCAGTACTTC
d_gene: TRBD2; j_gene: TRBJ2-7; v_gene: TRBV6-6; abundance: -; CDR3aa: CASRLAGDPSYEQYF; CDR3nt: TGTGCCAGCAGACTAGCGGGGGACCCCTCCTACGAGCAGTACTTC
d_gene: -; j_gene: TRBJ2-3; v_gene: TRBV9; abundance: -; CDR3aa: CASSAHSADTQYF; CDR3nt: TGTGCCAGCAGCGCCCATAGCGCAGATACGCAGTATTTT